The clone carrying this T cell receptor beta chain has at least ten counts. Time point of the sample: pre-sensitization, week 0. The treatment is: therapeutic diphenylcyclopropenone sensitization with weekly scalp DPC. The donor pool consisted of alopecia patients aged 18 to 70 years, considered suitable for DPC. This sample is drawn from a study of human T cells and chemical hapten exposure. TCRdb reanalysed the RACE reads using MiXCR and keeps one entry per CDR3 protein. The sample contains roughly 50,000 distinct CDR3 sequences, approximately 9.9% of which appear only once. The CDR3 is 19 amino acids. V was clipped by 4 bases and J by 0 bases, with 19 bases between them. Per germline, CDR1 SGHTA and CDR2 FQGTGA.

The starting material was whole blood, obtained in connection with sensitization to the hapten diphenylcyclopropenone (DPC). V usage is TRBV7-3 and J usage is TRBJ1-6, with D tentatively TRBD1 (6 bases). This sequence originates from a middle-aged man with alopecia areata. Some clones in this sample may be carry-over from other donors' samples. CDR3 nucleotide sequence: TGTGCCAGCAGCTCGCGACGGGGACAACCGAGCTCCTATAATTCACCCCTCCACTTT. This translates into CASSSRRGQPSSYNSPLHF.